This T cell receptor (beta chain) was recovered during a study of human T cells and chemical hapten exposure. Total RNA was extracted from unfractionated whole blood. This clonotype was recorded a few times. V was pared by 4 bases and J by 0 bases, with 7 bases between. CDR3 length equals 15 residues. Per the germline V gene, CDR1 is MDHEN and CDR2 is SYDVKM. TCRdb fed the 5' RACE reads into MiXCR, producing one record per CDR3 protein. The sample has 80,000 or so distinct CDR3 sequences, around 15% seen once; the top ten hold about 6.5%. The sequence was collected from a female donor in good health. The chain recombines TRBV28 with TRBJ1-6; no clear D gene. The CDR3 is CASSSASSYNSPLHF. The CDR3 nucleotides read TGTGCCAGCAGTTCGGCGAGCTCCTATAATTCACCCCTCCACTTT.